This passage covers 26 T cell receptor beta chains from one sample sequenced in a study of cytomegalovirus exposure and HLA in healthy donors. TCRdb's table, derived via immunoSEQ multiplex PCR, lists solely in-frame clones and lacks some. The sample consists of approximately 300,000 clones, roughly 88% of them appearing once. Sequencing used PBMCs. These receptors were taken from a woman under 30 in good health and CMV-seronegative.

This clone appeared a few times. The chain recombines TRBV30 with TRBJ1-1, with 8 bases that match TRBD1. Germline V gives CDR1 GTSNPN, CDR2 SVGIG (reference sequence). The J segment lost 1 base and the V segment lost 0 bases, leaving 7 bases of the junction unmatched. The CDR3 extends over 16 amino acids. CDR3 nucleotide sequence: TGTGCCTGGAGTGTAGGGGACAGGCCTAAGAACACTGAAGCTTTCTTT. Its protein product is CAWSVGDRPKNTEAFF. The whole variable domain, filled in from reference TRBV30 and TRBJ1-1, reads SQTIHQWPATLVQPVGSPLSLECTVEGTSNPNLYWYRQAAGRGLQLLFYSVGIGQISSEVPQNLSASRPQDRQFILSSKKLLLSDSGFYLCAWSVGDRPKNTEAFFGQGTRLTVV.

This chain connects TRBV7-3 to TRBJ2-1, with 8 bases that match TRBD1. Trimming removed 5 bases from V and 1 base from J; junction bases left unmatched: 4. Germline V gives CDR1 SGHTA, CDR2 FQGTGA. The CDR3 has 15 amino acids. Written as DNA, the CDR3 is TGTGCCAGCAGCGCCAACAGGGGGTCCTACAATGAGCAGTTCTTC. It yields the protein CASSANRGSYNEQFF.

The chain employs TRBV10-3 and TRBJ2-2; 9 bases agree with TRBD1. CDR1 ENHRY and CDR2 SYGVKD come from the germline V gene. This CDR3 is 17 amino acids long. V lost 11 bases, J lost 2 bases, and 15 bases stayed unmatched. The CDR3 region is CAVALTGQGVNTGELFF. In nucleotides, the CDR3 is TGTGCCGTGGCTCTCACGGGACAGGGAGTCAACACCGGGGAGCTGTTTTTT.

This sequence joins TRBV19 and TRBJ2-6; D perhaps matches TRBD1 (6 bases). Germline V gene data show CDR1 as LNHDA and CDR2 as SQIVND (reference sequence). The CDR3 consists of 15 residues. Trimming pared 4 bases from V and 2 bases from J, leaving 9 bases between. This CDR3 is CASSTYRAGANVLTF. In nucleotides, the CDR3 is TGTGCCAGTAGTACCTACAGGGCTGGGGCCAACGTCCTGACTTTC.

This chain uses TRBV7-9 with TRBJ2-7; 9 positions match TRBD2. Germline V CDR1 and CDR2: SEHNR, FQNEAQ (reference sequence). The CDR3 totals 19 residues. With V trimmed by 5 bases and J by 2 bases, 19 bases remained unmatched. CDR3 sequence reads: CASSPRRGTSGRRTYEQYF. The CDR3 DNA is TGTGCCAGCAGCCCGCGCCGGGGAACTAGCGGGCGAAGGACCTACGAGCAGTACTTC.

The chain employs TRBV11-2 and TRBJ2-2; 12 nucleotides agree with TRBD1. Germline V gene lookup returns CDR1 SGHAT and CDR2 FQNNGV. The CDR3 sequence is 16 residues long. Germline trimming cut 0 bases from V and 6 bases from J; bases unmatched to any gene: 2. DNA for the CDR3: TGTGCCAGCAGCTTAGAAGGGACAGGGGGCCCCGGGGAGCTGTTTTTT. Translated, it gives CASSLEGTGGPGELFF.

This clone appeared a single time. The gene calls are TRBV9 and TRBJ2-6; D is ambiguous. This CDR3 is 14 amino acids long. Trimming took off 0 bases at V and 2 bases at J, with 3 bases between the two ends. Per the germline V gene, CDR1 is SGDLS and CDR2 is YYNGEE. The DNA of the CDR3 is TGTGCCAGCAGCGTAGAGCCTGGGGCCAACGTCCTGACTTTC. Translating gives CASSVEPGANVLTF.

The J gene is TRBJ2-7, the V gene TRBV28, with 15 bases identical to TRBD2. Germline V gene lookup returns CDR1 MDHEN and CDR2 SYDVKM. The CDR3 length is 17 residues. With 6 bases clipped from V and 1 base from J, the junction kept 7 bases outside the gene matches. CDR3 nucleotide sequence: TGTGCCAGCAGCCTAGGACTAGCGGGAGGGGTGTCCTACGAGCAGTACTTC. Translating it yields CASSLGLAGGVSYEQYF.

The rearrangement links TRBV6-5 to TRBJ1-5, with 7 bases matching TRBD1. With V trimmed by 5 bases and J by 5 bases, 9 bases remained unmatched. Germline V gene lookup returns CDR1 MNHEY and CDR2 SVGAGI. The CDR3 is 15 amino acids. Here the CDR3 DNA reads TGTGCCAGCAGTAGAGGACAGGTGCCCTATCAGCCCCAGCATTTT. Protein product: CASSRGQVPYQPQHF.

Only one count was recorded for this clone. The J gene is TRBJ2-1, the V gene TRBV13, with D uncertain. Deletions cut 5 bases from V and 4 bases from J, with 12 bases between. This CDR3 has 14 residues. The germline V gene has CDR1 PRHDT and CDR2 FYEKMQ (reference sequence). CDR3 region: CASSAKLTYNEQFF. CDR3 DNA sequence: TGTGCCAGCAGCGCCAAATTAACATACAATGAGCAGTTCTTC.

CDR3 DNA sequence: TGTGCCAGCAGTTTAGATGGAGGTCAGGGGAATGGCTACACCTTC. It yields the protein CASSLDGGQGNGYTF. This chain uses TRBV28 with TRBJ1-2; weak D call: TRBD1 (6 bases). Germline lookup yields CDR1 MDHEN and CDR2 SYDVKM. The CDR3 is 15 amino acids. V was trimmed by 2 bases and J by 6 bases, leaving 16 bases between them.

The chain links TRBV7-9 to TRBJ1-1, with a possible D match to TRBD1 (5 bases). CDR1 is SEHNR and CDR2 is FQNEAQ in the germline V gene (reference sequence). V was shortened by 5 bases and J by 6 bases, with 10 bases between the two germline ends. The CDR3 is 12 residues long. The CDR3 loop is CASSIRVSEAFF. DNA for the CDR3: TGTGCCAGCAGCATCAGGGTTTCTGAAGCTTTCTTT.

This chain links TRBV7-6 with TRBJ1-4; 8 bases line up with TRBD1. This CDR3 is built from 16 residues. V gave up 1 base and J gave up 2 bases; unmatched junction bases: 3. Germline V gene lookup returns CDR1 SGHVS and CDR2 FNYEAQ. CDR3 protein: CASSLEAGGTNEKLFF. The CDR3 coding sequence is TGTGCCAGCAGCTTAGAGGCAGGGGGCACTAATGAAAAACTGTTTTTT.

This clone was picked up a small number of times. The rearrangement uses TRBV6-5 and TRBJ1-2; the D is unclear. The germline gives CDR1 MNHEY, CDR2 SVGAGI. Trimming removed 4 bases from V and 2 bases from J, with 8 bases in between. CDR3 length equals 13 residues. The CDR3 sequence is CASSSLVNYGYTF. The CDR3 nucleotides are TGTGCCAGCAGTTCCCTCGTCAACTATGGCTACACCTTC.

V is TRBV2 and J is TRBJ1-1, with D perhaps TRBD1 (6 bases). V lost 6 bases and J 1 base, leaving 12 bases between the germline ends. Germline CDR1 and CDR2: SNHLY and FYNNEI. The CDR3 loop spans 14 amino acids. CDR3 nucleotides: TGTGCCAGCAGATGGACAGAACCGAACACTGAAGCTTTCTTT. Amino acids: CASRWTEPNTEAFF.

V usage is TRBV27 and J usage is TRBJ1-4; no clear D. The V and J ends lost 6 bases and 7 bases respectively, with 12 bases between them. Germline values: CDR1 MNHEY, CDR2 SMNVEV (reference sequence). The CDR3 totals 13 residues. In nucleotides, the CDR3 is TGTGCCAGCAGCCGATGGGCGGGTGAAAAACTGTTTTTT. Translation: CASSRWAGEKLFF.

This chain links TRBV4-2 with TRBJ1-2; 9 bases line up with TRBD1. This CDR3 contains 15 residues. The J segment lost 4 bases and the V segment lost 0 bases, leaving 3 bases of the junction unmatched. The germline gives CDR1 LGHNA, CDR2 YNFKEQ. CDR3 DNA: TGTGCCAGCAGCCAAGAAGGGACAGGGATCTATGGCTACACCTTC. Translating it yields CASSQEGTGIYGYTF.

V is TRBV29-1 and J is TRBJ2-1; 10 bases map to TRBD2. Germline values: CDR1 SQVTM, CDR2 ANQGSEA. The CDR3 runs 13 residues. Trimming removed 8 bases from V and 4 bases from J; junction bases left unmatched: 5. The DNA for the CDR3 is TGCAGCATAGGAGCGGGAGGGTACAATGAGCAGTTCTTC. Translated: CSIGAGGYNEQFF.

This clone was picked up a small number of times. The chain employs TRBV7-2 and TRBJ2-3, with D possibly matching TRBD2 (5 bases). The CDR3 length is 16 residues. Germline CDR1 reads SGHTA; CDR2 reads FQGNSA. V was shortened by 3 bases and J by 3 bases, with 16 bases between the two germline ends. In DNA form, the CDR3 reads TGTGCCAGCAGCTTGAGGGCGGCGGGCGGTACAGATACGCAGTATTTT. Amino acids: CASSLRAAGGTDTQYF.

This clone was counted a single time. The gene calls are TRBV10-1 and TRBJ1-5; TRBD1 matches 7 bases. After removal of 6 bases from V and 0 bases from J, the junction contained 11 bases not matched to a gene. This CDR3 contains 17 residues. Germline V gene data show CDR1 as WNHNN and CDR2 as SYGVQD (reference sequence). For the CDR3, the DNA is TGCGCCAGCAGGAACCCATGTCAGGGGGATAGCAATCAGCCCCAGCATTTT. Translating gives CASRNPCQGDSNQPQHF.

This clone came up once. V is TRBV6-1 and J is TRBJ1-1; 9 nucleotides line up with TRBD1. This CDR3 is built from 13 residues. Per the germline V gene, CDR1 is MNHNS and CDR2 is SASEGT. Trimming took 4 bases from V and 10 from J; bases not matched to a gene: 7. DNA for the CDR3: TGTGCCAGCAGTGGTGGGGACAGGGAGAGAGCTTTCTTT. Translated: CASSGGDRERAFF.

The chain joins TRBV7-8 to TRBJ1-4; D call uncertain. The germline gives CDR1 SGHVS, CDR2 FQNEAQ. The CDR3 runs to 14 residues. Trimming shortened V by 6 bases and J by 1 base, and 9 bases separated the two germline ends. CDR3 region: CASRPRLTNEKLFF. CDR3 in DNA: TGTGCCAGCAGACCGAGGCTAACTAATGAAAAACTGTTTTTT.

In regard to this clone: Other DNA sequences from this sample encode an identical CDR3 as well. The chain recombines TRBV29-1 with TRBJ2-5; TRBD2 matches at 13 bases. J was trimmed by 3 bases and V by 6 bases; bases with no gene match: 7. Per the germline V gene, CDR1 is SQVTM and CDR2 is ANQGSEA. CDR3 length: 15 amino acids. The CDR3, as DNA: TGCAGCGTCAGGCTCGGACTAGCGGGGGAAGAGACCCAGTACTTC. Its protein is CSVRLGLAGEETQYF.

V and J are TRBV27 and TRBJ2-5, with 7 bases that match TRBD2. The CDR3 contains 16 residues. Germline loops: CDR1 MNHEY, CDR2 SMNVEV (reference sequence). Losses at the gene ends were 5 bases for V and 3 bases for J; bases not matched to a gene: 12. CDR3 bases: TGTGCCAGCAGTGGGGTGGGTAGCGGGTGGGAAGAGACCCAGTACTTC. Translating it yields CASSGVGSGWEETQYF.

V is TRBV28 and J is TRBJ2-7; D is perhaps TRBD2 (6 bases). Germline V gene sequence: CDR1 MDHEN, CDR2 SYDVKM. Trimming cost V 10 bases and J 1 base, with 14 bases left between them. The length of the CDR3 is 13 residues. The chain's CDR3 is CATSGEQSYEQYF. In nucleotides, the CDR3 is TGTGCCACCTCGGGAGAGCAGTCCTACGAGCAGTACTTC.

This clone was observed once. V is TRBV7-2 and J is TRBJ2-3, with 10 positions matching TRBD1. CDR1 SGHTA and CDR2 FQGNSA come from the germline V gene. The CDR3 spans 15 residues. After removal of 5 bases from V and 4 bases from J, the junction contained 6 bases not matched to a gene. This chain's CDR3 is CASSRTGGPADTQYF. In nucleotides, the CDR3 is TGTGCCAGCAGCCGGACAGGGGGACCGGCAGATACGCAGTATTTT. Combining the CDR3 with reference TRBV7-2 and TRBJ2-3 gives the whole variable domain GAGVSQSPSNKVTEKGKDVELRCDPISGHTALYWYRQSLGQGLEFLIYFQGNSAPDKSGLPSDRFSAERTGGSVSTLTIQRTQQEDSAVYLCASSRTGGPADTQYFGPGTRLTVL.